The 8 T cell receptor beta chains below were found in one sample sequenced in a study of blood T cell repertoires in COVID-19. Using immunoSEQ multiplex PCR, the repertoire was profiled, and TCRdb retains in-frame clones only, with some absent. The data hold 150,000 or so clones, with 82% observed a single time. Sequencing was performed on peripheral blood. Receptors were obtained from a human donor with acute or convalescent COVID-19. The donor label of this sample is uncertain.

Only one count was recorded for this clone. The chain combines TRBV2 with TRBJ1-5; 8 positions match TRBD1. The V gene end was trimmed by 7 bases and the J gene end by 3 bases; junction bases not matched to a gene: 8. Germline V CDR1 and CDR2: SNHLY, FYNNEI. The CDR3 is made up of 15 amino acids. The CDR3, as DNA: TGTGCCAGCACCGGAGGACAGGGATACAATCAGCCCCAGCATTTT. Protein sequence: CASTGGQGYNQPQHF.

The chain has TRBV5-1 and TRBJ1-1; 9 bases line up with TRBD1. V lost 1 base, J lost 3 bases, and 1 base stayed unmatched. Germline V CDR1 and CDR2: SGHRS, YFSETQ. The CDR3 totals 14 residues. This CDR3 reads CASSLRQGDTEAFF. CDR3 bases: TGCGCCAGCAGCTTGCGACAGGGGGACACTGAAGCTTTCTTT.

The CDR3 reads CASSPTGTGDSSGNTIYF. CDR3 DNA sequence: TGTGCCAGCAGCCCGACCGGGACAGGGGATTCCTCTGGAAACACCATATATTTT. The V gene is TRBV4-2, the J gene TRBJ1-3; 10 nucleotides agree with TRBD1. V was clipped by 4 bases and J by 0 bases; unmatched bases: 9. CDR3 size: 18 residues. Per the germline V gene, CDR1 is LGHNA and CDR2 is YNFKEQ.

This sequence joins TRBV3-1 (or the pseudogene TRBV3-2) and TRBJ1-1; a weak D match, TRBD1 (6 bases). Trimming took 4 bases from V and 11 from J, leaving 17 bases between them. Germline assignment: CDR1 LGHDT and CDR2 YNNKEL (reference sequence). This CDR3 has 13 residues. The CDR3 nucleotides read TGTGCCAGCAGCCGCGCCCCCGACAGGCGGGCTTTCTTT. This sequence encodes CASSRAPDRRAFF.

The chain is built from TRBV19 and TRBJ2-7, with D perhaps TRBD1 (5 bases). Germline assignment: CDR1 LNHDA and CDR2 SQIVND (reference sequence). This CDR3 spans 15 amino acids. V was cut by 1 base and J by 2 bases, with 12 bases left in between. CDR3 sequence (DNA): TGTGCCAGTAGTATAGGTCCAGGGCCCGCCTACGAGCAGTACTTC. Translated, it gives CASSIGPGPAYEQYF.

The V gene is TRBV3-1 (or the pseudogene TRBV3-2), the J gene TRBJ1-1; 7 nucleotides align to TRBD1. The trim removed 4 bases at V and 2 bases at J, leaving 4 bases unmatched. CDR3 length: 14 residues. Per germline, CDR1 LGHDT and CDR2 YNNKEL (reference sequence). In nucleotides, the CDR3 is TGTGCCAGCAGCCGTTGGGACAGTAACACTGAAGCTTTCTTT. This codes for CASSRWDSNTEAFF.

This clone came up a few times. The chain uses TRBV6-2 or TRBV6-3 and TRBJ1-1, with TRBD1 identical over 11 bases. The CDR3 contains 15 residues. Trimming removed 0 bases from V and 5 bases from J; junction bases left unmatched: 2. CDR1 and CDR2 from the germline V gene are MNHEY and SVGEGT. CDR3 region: CASSYSDRGRTEAFF. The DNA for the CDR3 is TGTGCCAGCAGTTACTCGGACAGGGGGCGAACTGAAGCTTTCTTT.

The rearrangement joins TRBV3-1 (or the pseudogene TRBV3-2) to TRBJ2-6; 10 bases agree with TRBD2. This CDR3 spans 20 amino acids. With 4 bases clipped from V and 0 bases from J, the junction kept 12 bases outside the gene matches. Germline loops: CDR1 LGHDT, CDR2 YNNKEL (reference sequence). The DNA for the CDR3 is TGTGCCAGCAGCCCCAGGGGACTAGCGCGGGGGGCCTCTGGGGCCAACGTCCTGACTTTC. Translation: CASSPRGLARGASGANVLTF.